These 23 T cell receptor beta chains were sequenced from one sample in a study of T cells in Graves' hyperthyroidism and ophthalmopathy. The source material, RNA transcripts, was used to amplify TCR beta CDR3 regions. First-round RT-PCR targeting the TCR CDR3 was performed with the HTBI primer set. TCRdb re-called the multiplex PCR reads through MiXCR, storing one row per CDR3 protein. The data contain approximately 610,000 distinct CDR3 sequences, around 17% of them singletons. The sequencing sample was made of blood. The source of these receptors is a woman between 18 and 29 years old with Graves' hyperthyroidism.

The V gene is TRBV5-4, the J gene TRBJ1-2; D unresolved. Trimming took off 4 bases at V and 1 base at J, with 14 bases between the two ends. Germline V gene lookup returns CDR1 SGHNT and CDR2 YYREEE (reference sequence). This CDR3 comprises 15 residues. The CDR3 DNA is TGTGCCAGCAGCATAGCGAGGACGGGTAACTATGGCTACACCTTC. This sequence encodes CASSIARTGNYGYTF.

A few counts support this clonotype. This chain connects TRBV5-1 to TRBJ1-6; TRBD1 aligns across 7 bases. The junction had 4 bases not matched to a gene; V was cut back by 3 bases and J by 7 bases. The CDR3 covers 14 residues. Germline V gene lookup returns CDR1 SGHRS and CDR2 YFSETQ. Here the CDR3 DNA reads TGCGCCAGCAGCTGGGGACAGCAAAATTCACCCCTCCACTTT. This sequence encodes CASSWGQQNSPLHF.

This clonotype was counted many times. The chain couples TRBV4-1 to TRBJ2-3; D uncertain. The CDR3 contains 12 residues. Trimming took 2 bases from V and 5 from J, leaving 5 bases between them. CDR1 and CDR2 (germline): MGHRA, YSYEKL. The CDR3 coding sequence is TGCGCCAGCAGCCAAAGAGGAGATACGCAGTATTTT. Protein: CASSQRGDTQYF.

This clonotype occurred once. CDR3: CSAFGSSAKNIQYF. The CDR3 DNA reads as TGCAGTGCATTCGGATCCTCAGCCAAAAACATTCAGTACTTC. The V and J genes are TRBV20-1 and TRBJ2-4; no reliable D call. CDR3 length equals 14 residues. The germline CDR1 and CDR2 sequences are DFQATT and SNEGSKA (reference sequence). Trimming pared 6 bases from V and 0 bases from J, leaving 12 bases between.

This clonotype was found a few times. The CDR3 sequence is CAIGDGDSGANVLTF. The CDR3 DNA follows: TGTGCCATCGGGGACGGTGACTCTGGGGCCAACGTCCTGACTTTC. V is TRBV6-2 or TRBV6-3 and J is TRBJ2-6, with D perhaps given as TRBD1 or TRBD2 (5 bases each). The CDR3 loop spans 15 amino acids. The V gene lost 10 bases and the J gene lost 0 bases, with 13 bases spanning the gap. Germline assignment: CDR1 MNHEY and CDR2 SVGEGT.

The rearrangement joins TRBV6-1 to TRBJ2-7, with TRBD1 matching over 7 bases. The CDR3 sequence is 15 residues long. Germline V CDR1 and CDR2: MNHNS, SASEGT. V lost 6 bases and J lost 1; bases outside the gene matches: 9. The CDR3 here is CASRAPGQLSYEQYF. CDR3 DNA: TGTGCCAGCAGGGCGCCGGGACAGCTATCCTACGAGCAGTACTTC.

This clonotype was observed many times. The genes are TRBV15 and TRBJ2-5; tentatively, D is TRBD1 (5 bases). This CDR3 has 14 residues. V was clipped by 1 base and J by 1 base, with 7 bases between them. CDR1 and CDR2 (germline): LNHNV, YYDKDF (reference sequence). The CDR3 DNA reads TGTGCCACCAGCAGAGGGACAACCCAAGAGACCCAGTACTTC. Its translation: CATSRGTTQETQYF.

This clonotype was counted at least ten times. The chain recombines TRBV5-8 with TRBJ2-1; 15 positions match TRBD2. There are 15 residues in the CDR3. Trimming at V came to 4 bases and at J to 10 bases, leaving 6 bases not matched to a gene. Germline loops: CDR1 SGHTS, CDR2 YDEGEE. CDR3 loop: CASSPGTSGRYEQFF. CDR3 sequence (DNA): TGTGCCAGCAGCCCCGGGACTAGCGGGAGGTACGAGCAGTTCTTC. Full variable domain (remainder filled in from reference TRBV5-8 and TRBJ2-1): EAGVTQSPTHLIKTRGQQATLRCSPISGHTSVYWYQQALGLGLQFLLWYDEGEERNRGNFPPRFSGRQFPNYSSELNVNALELEDSALYLCASSPGTSGRYEQFFGPGTRLTVL.

The chain combines TRBV7-8 with TRBJ1-4; 8 bases line up with TRBD1. In germline, CDR1 is SGHVS, CDR2 FQNEAQ. The CDR3 consists of 17 residues. The ends lost 5 bases at V and 4 bases at J; junction bases unmatched: 12. The CDR3 spells CASSKRRQGAVNEKLFF. CDR3 coding DNA: TGTGCCAGCAGCAAACGAAGGCAGGGGGCTGTTAATGAAAAACTGTTTTTT.

This clonotype was counted ten times or more. The chain couples TRBV10-2 to TRBJ2-1; TRBD1 matches 12 bases. Germline V gives CDR1 WSHSY, CDR2 SAAADI. CDR3 length equals 18 residues. Trimming took 5 bases from V and 5 from J; bases not matched to a gene: 13. This chain's CDR3 is CASSPRDRGRTLHNEQFF. The DNA for the CDR3 is TGCGCCAGCAGTCCCCGGGACAGGGGGCGAACCCTACACAATGAGCAGTTCTTC.

The J gene is TRBJ2-3, the V gene TRBV20-1; D not resolved. V lost 4 bases and J 5 bases, leaving 10 bases between the germline ends. The germline V gene has CDR1 DFQATT and CDR2 SNEGSKA (reference sequence). CDR3 length equals 12 residues. For the CDR3, the DNA is TGCAGTGCTATACCAGCCAGAGATACGCAGTATTTT. Protein sequence: CSAIPARDTQYF.

This clonotype was recorded at least ten times. This chain links TRBV6-1 with TRBJ2-1; no firm D call. Trimming shortened V by 6 bases and J by 0 bases, and 12 bases separated the two germline ends. This CDR3 spans 15 amino acids. The germline V gene encodes CDR1 MNHNS and CDR2 SASEGT. Written as DNA, the CDR3 is TGTGCCAGCAGACCCGACGGACGCTCCTACAATGAGCAGTTCTTC. Translated, it gives CASRPDGRSYNEQFF.

The V call is TRBV19, the J call TRBJ2-3, with 8 bases aligning to TRBD2. CDR3 size: 13 residues. V lost 8 bases, J lost 3 bases, and 4 bases stayed unmatched. The germline V gene has CDR1 LNHDA and CDR2 SQIVND (reference sequence). As DNA, the CDR3 is TGTGCCAGTGAGGGCGGGGGGACAGATACGCAGTATTTT. This codes for CASEGGGTDTQYF.

This clonotype was detected ten times or more. The chain uses TRBV20-1 and TRBJ2-7; TRBD2 aligns across 9 bases. J lost 6 bases, V lost 2 bases, and 5 bases had no gene match. Germline lookup yields CDR1 DFQATT and CDR2 SNEGSKA (reference sequence). The CDR3 has 13 residues. The CDR3 reads CSARQGLAGEQYF. The CDR3 DNA is TGCAGTGCTAGACAGGGACTAGCCGGCGAGCAGTACTTC.

This clonotype was observed at least ten times. The gene calls are TRBV4-1 and TRBJ2-1; 9 bases are shared with TRBD1. J was trimmed by 9 bases and V by 0 bases; bases with no gene match: 6. CDR1 and CDR2 (germline): MGHRA, YSYEKL. This CDR3 has 15 amino acids. CDR3 loop: CASSQEGTGFGEQFF. CDR3 nucleotide sequence: TGCGCCAGCAGCCAAGAAGGGACAGGGTTCGGTGAGCAGTTCTTC.

This clonotype has only a few counts. CDR3 residues: CAISESGQSYEQYF. CDR3 bases: TGTGCCATCAGTGAGTCCGGACAGTCCTACGAGCAGTACTTC. The genes are TRBV10-3 and TRBJ2-7, with a tentative D call TRBD1 (6 bases). Germline V gene sequence: CDR1 ENHRY, CDR2 SYGVKD. V was shortened by 0 bases and J by 1 base, with 7 bases between the two germline ends. This CDR3 has 14 residues.

This clonotype was seen a handful of times. This chain uses TRBV29-1 with TRBJ1-2, with D uncertain. Germline values: CDR1 SQVTM, CDR2 ANQGSEA. The CDR3 covers 14 residues. Trimming stripped 0 bases from V and 8 bases from J, with 16 bases between. CDR3 in amino acids: CSVEDLSGSQGYTF. The CDR3 DNA reads TGCAGCGTTGAAGATCTGTCGGGGTCGCAGGGCTACACCTTC.

A few counts support this clonotype. The chain links TRBV14 to TRBJ1-1; no clear D. The CDR3 covers 15 residues. V was cut by 3 bases and J by 6 bases, with 17 bases left in between. CDR1 and CDR2 from the germline V gene are SGHDN and FVKESK. CDR3 sequence: CASSHRSFGVSEAFF. The CDR3 DNA reads TGTGCCAGCAGCCATAGAAGTTTCGGGGTCTCTGAAGCTTTCTTT.

This clonotype was counted many times. The rearrangement links TRBV20-1 to TRBJ2-7; possibly TRBD2 for D (5 bases). The CDR3 is 13 residues long. Germline CDR1 is DFQATT and CDR2 is SNEGSKA (reference sequence). V lost 6 bases and J lost 3, with 15 bases in between. For the CDR3, the DNA is TGCAGTGCGGTTCTCCCGGGAAACTACGAGCAGTACTTC. This sequence encodes CSAVLPGNYEQYF.

V and J are TRBV29-1 and TRBJ2-1, with D possibly being TRBD2 (6 bases). Trimming removed 6 bases at V and 4 bases at J, with 19 bases between. The CDR3 runs to 15 residues. Germline lookup yields CDR1 SQVTM and CDR2 ANQGSEA. CDR3 DNA sequence: TGCAGCGTCGGCGACGGGAGTATTAATTACAATGAGCAGTTCTTC. Translated, it gives CSVGDGSINYNEQFF.

This clonotype was detected many times. The CDR3 here is CSARAGFQSFNSPLHF. The CDR3 region has the DNA TGCAGTGCTAGAGCGGGGTTTCAGTCATTTAATTCACCCCTCCACTTT. V gene TRBV20-1 combines with J gene TRBJ1-6; no clear D gene. Germline CDR1 is DFQATT and CDR2 is SNEGSKA (reference sequence). The V and J ends lost 1 base and 6 bases respectively, with 16 bases between them. The CDR3 is 16 amino acids.

The chain carries TRBV14 and TRBJ2-5, with D uncertain. Germline lookup yields CDR1 SGHDN and CDR2 FVKESK. The V gene lost 0 bases and the J gene lost 5 bases, with 4 bases spanning the gap. This CDR3 has 12 residues. The DNA for the CDR3 is TGTGCCAGCAGCCAAGATGAGGAGACCCAGTACTTC. Its protein is CASSQDEETQYF.

Comment on this clonotype: A much more abundant neighbour one base away suggests this may be a read error. In DNA form, the CDR3 reads TGTGCCAGCGGGCTTGAGGCAGGGGGGACCTACGAGCAGTACTTC. Protein sequence: CASGLEAGGTYEQYF. V gene TRBV7-2 combines with J gene TRBJ2-7, with D perhaps matching TRBD1 (7 bases). CDR1 is SGHTA and CDR2 is FQGNSA in the germline V gene. The ends were cut back, 8 bases at V and 2 bases at J, with 19 bases in the middle. The CDR3 has 15 residues.